A single T cell receptor beta chain is shown here with its context. Which antigen it targets is not known. Base qualities were left out, and no much larger clone turns up one base away. TCRbeta CDR3 regions were amplified from genomic DNA using the immunoSEQ Assay, a bias-controlled multiplex PCR. The paper's data handling went like this. Within the assay, amplification of reference gene primers was used to estimate how many nucleated cells each sample contained. To quantify the absolute abundance of each unique TCRbeta CDR3 rearrangement, sequence reads were collapsed and filtered. For each sample, productive Simpson clonality was calculated as the square root of Simpson's diversity index over productive rearrangements. Not all clones reach the TCRdb copy of this immuneACCESS table, which keeps in-frame sequences only. Checked studies attribute under half of the gap to unresolved V genes and leave the rest unexplained. That table gives V, J and clone size, and the DNA gave D and trimming. This sample lists some 60,000 clones; around 81% were detected once. About 8.8% of the sample rests with the top ten.

This record belongs to a study of blood T cell repertoires in COVID-19 (dated by TCRdb to the early 2020s). With regard to the full study: Collaborator samples came from the United States, Italy and Spain and covered acute and convalescent phases of COVID-19. Subjects who had been exposed to COVID-19, were actively infected with it, or had recovered from it provided the deeply sampled blood TCRbeta repertoires that made up the dataset. The material from the prospective study consisted of cDNA or gDNA derived from T cells, B-cell-depleted T cells, or PBMCs. The repertoires were released in a freely available public database intended as a resource for research on the immune response to SARS-CoV-2. The samples were drawn from two sources: the first 160 participants of the ongoing ImmuneRACE study, and 1,200 or so subjects contributed by 6 global collaborators. Where HLA class I and class II types were available, the types were taken from metadata supplied by the sample provider, not from assay-based typing. A de-identified subject ID, COVID-19 status, age in years and sex were almost always included in the sample metadata. Study-wide conclusions, independent of this receptor: The quantity of clinical and demographic metadata differed by source and by participant and was supplied without curation.

From its cysteine to its phenylalanine, the CDR3 spans 15 amino acids. The entry retains the CDR3 DNA only, 45 bases that are in frame from base 1. As encoded in the germline V gene, CDR1 is SGHRS while CDR2 is YFSETQ. Cut back by 0 bases and 7 bases, the V and J ends lie 13 bases apart. One collaborating source in Seattle enrolled patients during active infection and followed them longitudinally through the course of disease. Whole blood was collected in K2EDTA tubes by collaborating institutions according to the institutions' own protocols. For TCRbeta analysis, collaborator samples were shipped as frozen whole blood, as isolated PBMCs, or as DNA extracted from either sample type.

The TCR sequence derives from a man aged 80 or over with COVID-19, enrolled during active disease. The chain is encoded by TRBV5-1 joined to TRBJ1-4; 5 matching bases give a weak D call of TRBD1. Specimen: peripheral blood. In nucleotide form, the sequence is TGCGCCAGCAGCTTGGAGGGGTACAACAGTGAAAAACTGTTTTTT. Its translation reads: CASSLEGYNSEKLFF.